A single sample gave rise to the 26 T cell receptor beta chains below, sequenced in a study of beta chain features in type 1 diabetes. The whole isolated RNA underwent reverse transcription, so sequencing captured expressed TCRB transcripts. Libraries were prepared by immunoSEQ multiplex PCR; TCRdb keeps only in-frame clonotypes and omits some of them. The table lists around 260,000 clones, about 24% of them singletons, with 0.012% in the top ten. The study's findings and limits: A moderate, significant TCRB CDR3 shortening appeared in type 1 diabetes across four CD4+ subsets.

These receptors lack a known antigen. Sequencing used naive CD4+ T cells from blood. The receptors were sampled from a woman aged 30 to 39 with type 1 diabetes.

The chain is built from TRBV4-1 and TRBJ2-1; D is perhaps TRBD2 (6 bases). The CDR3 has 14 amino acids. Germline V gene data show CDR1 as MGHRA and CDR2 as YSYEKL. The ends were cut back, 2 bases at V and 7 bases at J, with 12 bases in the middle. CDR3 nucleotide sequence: TGCGCCAGCAGCCAATCGGGAGCTAGGAATGAGCAGTTCTTC. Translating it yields CASSQSGARNEQFF.

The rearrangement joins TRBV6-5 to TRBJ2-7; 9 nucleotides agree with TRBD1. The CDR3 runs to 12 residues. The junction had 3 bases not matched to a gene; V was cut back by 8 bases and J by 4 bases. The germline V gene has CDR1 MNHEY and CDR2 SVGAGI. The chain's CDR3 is CASWDREYEQYF. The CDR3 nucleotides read TGTGCCAGCTGGGACAGGGAGTACGAGCAGTACTTC.

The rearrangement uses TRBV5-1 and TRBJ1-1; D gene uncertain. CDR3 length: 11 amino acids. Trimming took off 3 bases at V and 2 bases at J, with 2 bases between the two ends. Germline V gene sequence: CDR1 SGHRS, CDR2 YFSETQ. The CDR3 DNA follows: TGCGCCAGCAGCTCAAACACTGAAGCTTTCTTT. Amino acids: CASSSNTEAFF.

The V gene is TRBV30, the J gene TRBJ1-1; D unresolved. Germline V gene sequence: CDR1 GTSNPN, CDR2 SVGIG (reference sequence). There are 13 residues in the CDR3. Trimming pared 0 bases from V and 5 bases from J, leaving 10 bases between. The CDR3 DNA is TGTGCCTGGAGTGTGTTCTCGGGGACTGAAGCTTTCTTT. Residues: CAWSVFSGTEAFF.

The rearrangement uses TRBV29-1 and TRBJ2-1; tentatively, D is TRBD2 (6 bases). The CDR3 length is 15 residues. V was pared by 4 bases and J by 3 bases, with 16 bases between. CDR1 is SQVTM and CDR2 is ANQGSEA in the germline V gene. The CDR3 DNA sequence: TGCAGCGTTGCGGGGCGGGATCGGGGCTACAATGAGCAGTTCTTC. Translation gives CSVAGRDRGYNEQFF.

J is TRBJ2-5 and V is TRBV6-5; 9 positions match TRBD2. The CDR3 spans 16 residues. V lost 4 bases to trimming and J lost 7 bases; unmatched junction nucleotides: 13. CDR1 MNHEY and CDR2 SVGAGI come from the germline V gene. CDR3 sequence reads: CASSSAGTSGFGTQYF. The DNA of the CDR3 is TGTGCCAGCAGTTCCGCCGGCACTAGCGGGTTCGGGACCCAGTACTTC.

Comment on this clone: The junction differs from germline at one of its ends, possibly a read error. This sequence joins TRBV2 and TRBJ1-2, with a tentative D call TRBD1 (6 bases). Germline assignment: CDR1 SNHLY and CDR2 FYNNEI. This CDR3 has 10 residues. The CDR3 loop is CASSEEGHFF. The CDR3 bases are TGTGCCAGCAGTGAAGAGGGACACTTCTTC.

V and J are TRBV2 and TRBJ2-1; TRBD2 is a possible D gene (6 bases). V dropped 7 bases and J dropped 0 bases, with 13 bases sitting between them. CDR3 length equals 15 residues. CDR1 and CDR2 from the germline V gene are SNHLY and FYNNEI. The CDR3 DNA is TGTGCCAGCACCCGACTAGTTAGCTCCTACAATGAGCAGTTCTTC. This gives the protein CASTRLVSSYNEQFF.

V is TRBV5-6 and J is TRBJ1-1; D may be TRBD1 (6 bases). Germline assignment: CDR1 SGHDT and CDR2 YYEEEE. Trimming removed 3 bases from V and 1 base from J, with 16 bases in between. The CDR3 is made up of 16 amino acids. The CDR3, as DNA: TGTGCCAGCAGCTCCGGCCGAGGGACACGGAACACTGAAGCTTTCTTT. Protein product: CASSSGRGTRNTEAFF.

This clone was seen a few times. CDR3 DNA: TGCAGCGTTGGGGGGGGACAGGGGGAAAATCAGCCCCAGCATTTT. Its protein is CSVGGGQGENQPQHF. The chain combines TRBV29-1 with TRBJ1-5, with 11 bases lining up with TRBD1. Looked up from germline, CDR1 is SQVTM and CDR2 is ANQGSEA. The CDR3 length is 15 residues. Germline trimming cut 4 bases from V and 4 bases from J; bases unmatched to any gene: 6.

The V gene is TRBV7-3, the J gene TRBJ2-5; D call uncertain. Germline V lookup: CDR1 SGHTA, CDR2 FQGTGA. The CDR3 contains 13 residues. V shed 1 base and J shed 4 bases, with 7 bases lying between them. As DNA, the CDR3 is TGTGCCAGCAGCTTAAGGAGAGGAGAGACCCAGTACTTC. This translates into CASSLRRGETQYF.

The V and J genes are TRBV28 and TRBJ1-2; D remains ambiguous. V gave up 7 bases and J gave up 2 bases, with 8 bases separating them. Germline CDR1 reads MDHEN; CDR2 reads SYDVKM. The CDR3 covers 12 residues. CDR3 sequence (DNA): TGTGCCAGCAACTGGTTGAACTATGGCTACACCTTC. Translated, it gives CASNWLNYGYTF.

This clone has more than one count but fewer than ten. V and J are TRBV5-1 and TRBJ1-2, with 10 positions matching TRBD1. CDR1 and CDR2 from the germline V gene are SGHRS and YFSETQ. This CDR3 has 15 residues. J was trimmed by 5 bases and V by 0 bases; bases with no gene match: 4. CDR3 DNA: TGCGCCAGCAGCTTGGACCGGACAGGGGGTTATGGCTACACCTTC. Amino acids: CASSLDRTGGYGYTF. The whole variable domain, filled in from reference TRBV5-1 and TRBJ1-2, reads KAGVTQTPRYLIKTRGQQVTLSCSPISGHRSVSWYQQTPGQGLQFLFEYFSETQRNKGNFPGRFSGRQFSNSRSEMNVSTLELGDSALYLCASSLDRTGGYGYTFGSGTRLTVV.

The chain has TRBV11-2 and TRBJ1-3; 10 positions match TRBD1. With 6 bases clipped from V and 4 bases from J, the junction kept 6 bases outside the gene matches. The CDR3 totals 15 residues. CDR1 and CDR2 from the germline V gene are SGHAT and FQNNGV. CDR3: CASRDRGLAGNTIYF. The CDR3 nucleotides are TGTGCCAGCAGAGACAGGGGGCTCGCGGGAAACACCATATATTTT.

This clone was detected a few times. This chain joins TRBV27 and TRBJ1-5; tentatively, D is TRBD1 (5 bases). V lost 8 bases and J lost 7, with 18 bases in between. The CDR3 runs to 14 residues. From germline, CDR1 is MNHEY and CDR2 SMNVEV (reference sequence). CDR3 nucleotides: TGTGCCAGCTCCCTGGTCCGGGGGTACCAGCCCCAGCATTTT. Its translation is CASSLVRGYQPQHF.

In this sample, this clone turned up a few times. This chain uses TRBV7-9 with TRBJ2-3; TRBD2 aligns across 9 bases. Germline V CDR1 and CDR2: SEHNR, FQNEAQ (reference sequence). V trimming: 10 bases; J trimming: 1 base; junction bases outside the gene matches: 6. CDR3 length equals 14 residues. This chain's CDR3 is CAMGLAPGTDTQYF. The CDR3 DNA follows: TGTGCCATGGGACTAGCCCCTGGCACAGATACGCAGTATTTT.

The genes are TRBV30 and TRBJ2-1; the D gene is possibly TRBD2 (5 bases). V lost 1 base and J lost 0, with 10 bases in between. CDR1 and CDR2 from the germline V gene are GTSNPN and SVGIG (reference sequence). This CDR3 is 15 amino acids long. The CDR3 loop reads CAWSAATSSYNEQFF. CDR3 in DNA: TGTGCCTGGAGTGCGGCCACTAGCTCCTACAATGAGCAGTTCTTC.

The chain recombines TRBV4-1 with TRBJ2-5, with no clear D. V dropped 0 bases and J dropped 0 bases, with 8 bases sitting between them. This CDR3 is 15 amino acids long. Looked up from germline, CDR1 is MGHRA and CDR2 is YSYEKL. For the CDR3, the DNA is TGCGCCAGCAGCCAAGATCGTCTGTACCAAGAGACCCAGTACTTC. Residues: CASSQDRLYQETQYF.

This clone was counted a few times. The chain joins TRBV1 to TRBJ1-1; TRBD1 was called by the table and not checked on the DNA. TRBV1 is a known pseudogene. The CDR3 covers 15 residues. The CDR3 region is CTSSQGQGKDTEAFF. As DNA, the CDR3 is TGCACCAGCAGCCAAGGACAGGGGAAGGACACTGAAGCTTTCTTT.

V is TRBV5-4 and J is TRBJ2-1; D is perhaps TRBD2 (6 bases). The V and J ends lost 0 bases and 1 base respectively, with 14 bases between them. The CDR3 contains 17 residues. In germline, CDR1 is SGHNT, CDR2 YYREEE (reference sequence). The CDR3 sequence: CASSLDLRSGSYNEQFF. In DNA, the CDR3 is TGTGCCAGCAGCTTGGATTTGAGGAGCGGGTCCTACAATGAGCAGTTCTTC.

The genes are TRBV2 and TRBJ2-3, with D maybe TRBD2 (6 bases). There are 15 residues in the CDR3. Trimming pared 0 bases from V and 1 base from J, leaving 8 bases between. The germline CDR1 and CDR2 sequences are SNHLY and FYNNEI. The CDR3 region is CASSEAPSGTDTQYF. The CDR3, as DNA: TGTGCCAGCAGTGAAGCGCCTAGCGGCACAGATACGCAGTATTTT. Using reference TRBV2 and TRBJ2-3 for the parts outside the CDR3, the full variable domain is EPEVTQTPSHQVTQMGQEVILRCVPISNHLYFYWYRQILGQKVEFLVSFYNNEISEKSEIFDDQFSVERPDGSNFTLKIRSTKLEDSAMYFCASSEAPSGTDTQYFGPGTRLTVL.

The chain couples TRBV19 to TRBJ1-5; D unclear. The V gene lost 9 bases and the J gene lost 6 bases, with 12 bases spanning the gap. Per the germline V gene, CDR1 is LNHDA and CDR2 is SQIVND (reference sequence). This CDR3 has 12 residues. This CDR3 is CASREAGQPQHF. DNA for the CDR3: TGTGCCAGCCGGGAGGCTGGTCAGCCCCAGCATTTT.

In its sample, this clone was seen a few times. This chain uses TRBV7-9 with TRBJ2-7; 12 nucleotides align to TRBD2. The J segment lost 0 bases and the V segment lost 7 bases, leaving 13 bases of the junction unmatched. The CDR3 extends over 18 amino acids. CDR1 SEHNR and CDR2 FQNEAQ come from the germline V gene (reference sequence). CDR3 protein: CASNPGTSGLPSSYEQYF. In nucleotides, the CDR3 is TGTGCCAGCAACCCCGGGACTAGCGGGCTTCCTAGCTCCTACGAGCAGTACTTC.

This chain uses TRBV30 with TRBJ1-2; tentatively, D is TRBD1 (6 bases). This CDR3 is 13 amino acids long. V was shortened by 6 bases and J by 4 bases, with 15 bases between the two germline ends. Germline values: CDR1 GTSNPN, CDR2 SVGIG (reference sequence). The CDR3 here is CACPGQRAYGYTF. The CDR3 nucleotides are TGTGCCTGTCCGGGACAAAGGGCCTATGGCTACACCTTC.

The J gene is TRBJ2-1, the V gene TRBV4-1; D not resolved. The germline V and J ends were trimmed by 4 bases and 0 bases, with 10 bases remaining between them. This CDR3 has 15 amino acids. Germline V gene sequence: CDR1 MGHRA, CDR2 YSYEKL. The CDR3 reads CASSPLVASYNEQFF. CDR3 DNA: TGCGCCAGCAGCCCCCTGGTAGCCTCCTACAATGAGCAGTTCTTC.

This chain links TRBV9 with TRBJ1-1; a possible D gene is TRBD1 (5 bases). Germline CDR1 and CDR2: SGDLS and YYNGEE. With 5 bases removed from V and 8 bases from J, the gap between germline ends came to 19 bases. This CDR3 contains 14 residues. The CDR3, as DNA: TGTGCCAGCAGACCCCGCAGAGGAGGGGACGAAGCTTTCTTT. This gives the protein CASRPRRGGDEAFF.